The T cell receptor (beta chain) under discussion was sequenced for a study of blood T cell repertoires in COVID-19 (dated by TCRdb to about 2020). Study-level background: Collaborator samples came from the United States, Italy and Spain and covered acute and convalescent phases of COVID-19. The repertoires were made available in a free public database intended to serve as a resource for research on the immune response to SARS-CoV-2. Deeply sampled blood TCRbeta repertoires from subjects exposed to, actively infected with, or recovered from COVID-19 were included in the dataset. Where available, HLA class I and class II types were taken from metadata supplied by the sample provider and were not determined by assay-based typing. A de-identified subject ID, COVID-19 status, age in years and sex were almost always included in the sample metadata. The material from the prospective study consisted of cDNA or gDNA derived from T cells, B-cell-depleted T cells, or PBMCs. Samples came from the ongoing ImmuneRACE study (first 160 participants) plus 1,254 subjects from 6 global collaborators. What the work shows at the level of the full study, not this receptor alone: Clinical and demographic metadata were provided uncurated, with the amount varying by source and participant.

TCRbeta CDR3 regions were amplified from genomic DNA by means of the immunoSEQ Assay, a bias-controlled multiplex PCR. As for how the authors treated the data: The number of nucleated cells in each sample was estimated by amplification of reference gene primers within the assay. To quantify the absolute abundance of each unique TCRbeta CDR3 rearrangement, sequence reads were collapsed and filtered. For each sample, productive Simpson clonality was calculated as the square root of Simpson's diversity index across productive rearrangements. What TCRdb holds here is the immuneACCESS table cut down to in-frame rearrangements. Part of the clones is not present; checked against another copy, under half of the missing clones reflect an unresolved V gene, and the others are unexplained. V and J calls and clone size follow that table, whereas D and trimming were derived from the DNA. For this sample there are 150,000 to 200,000 clones; 70% to 85% appear just once. The top ten clones comprise approximately 6.9% of the sample.

Collaborating institutions collected whole blood in K2EDTA tubes following their own protocols. For TCRbeta analysis, collaborator samples were shipped as frozen whole blood, as isolated PBMCs, or as DNA extracted from either sample type. V loses 6 bases at its end and J loses 3 bases; junction bases beyond the gene matches: 5. Its CDR3 holds 14 amino acids, cysteine through phenylalanine. Only CDR3 DNA remains: 42 bases, in frame from the first base. According to the germline V gene, CDR1 reads MNHEY and CDR2 reads SVGAGI. In the case of this clone: Which antigen it targets is not known. No much larger clone is present one base from it, and per-base qualities are unavailable.

This receptor was identified in a human donor with acute or convalescent COVID-19. The donor label of this sample is uncertain. The rearrangement combines TRBV6-5 with TRBJ2-3; TRBD1 aligns with 8 central bases. Sample: peripheral blood. The nucleotide sequence is TGTGCCAGCAGATACAGGGGGAGAACAGATACGCAGTATTTT. It codes for CASRYRGRTDTQYF.